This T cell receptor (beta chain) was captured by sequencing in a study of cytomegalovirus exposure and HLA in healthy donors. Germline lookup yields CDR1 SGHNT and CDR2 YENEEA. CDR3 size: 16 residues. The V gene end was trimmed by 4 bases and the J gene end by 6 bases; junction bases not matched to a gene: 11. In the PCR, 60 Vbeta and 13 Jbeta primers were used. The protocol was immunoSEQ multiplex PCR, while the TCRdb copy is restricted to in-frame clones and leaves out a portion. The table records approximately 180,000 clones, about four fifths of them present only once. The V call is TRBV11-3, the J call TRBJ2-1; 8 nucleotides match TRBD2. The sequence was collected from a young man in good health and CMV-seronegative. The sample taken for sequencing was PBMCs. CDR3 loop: CASSSPLAVDCNEQFF. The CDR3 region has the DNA TGTGCCAGCAGCTCTCCACTAGCGGTTGACTGCAATGAGCAGTTCTTC.